This T cell receptor beta chain came from a study of cytomegalovirus exposure and HLA in healthy donors. Broader study findings: Presence/absence comparisons presumed near-even sequencing depth among donors.

The V end lost 2 bases, the J end lost 4 bases, and 13 bases lay between the germline ends. CDR3 length equals 15 residues. Per germline, CDR1 SGHRS and CDR2 YFSETQ. The study ran its PCR with 60 Vbeta and 13 Jbeta primers. Here immunoSEQ multiplex PCR was the method, and the copy in TCRdb shows in-frame clones only, minus some. The table has some 140,000 clones, around 79% seen once. This clone has a handful of counts. The antigen remains undetermined. Source material: PBMCs. The clonotype originates from a middle-aged woman in good health and CMV-seronegative. The chain has TRBV5-1 and TRBJ1-3, with TRBD1 as a possible D gene (5 bases). CDR3: CASSFDGGVGNTIYF. CDR3 coding DNA: TGCGCCAGCAGCTTTGACGGGGGAGTCGGAAACACCATATATTTT.